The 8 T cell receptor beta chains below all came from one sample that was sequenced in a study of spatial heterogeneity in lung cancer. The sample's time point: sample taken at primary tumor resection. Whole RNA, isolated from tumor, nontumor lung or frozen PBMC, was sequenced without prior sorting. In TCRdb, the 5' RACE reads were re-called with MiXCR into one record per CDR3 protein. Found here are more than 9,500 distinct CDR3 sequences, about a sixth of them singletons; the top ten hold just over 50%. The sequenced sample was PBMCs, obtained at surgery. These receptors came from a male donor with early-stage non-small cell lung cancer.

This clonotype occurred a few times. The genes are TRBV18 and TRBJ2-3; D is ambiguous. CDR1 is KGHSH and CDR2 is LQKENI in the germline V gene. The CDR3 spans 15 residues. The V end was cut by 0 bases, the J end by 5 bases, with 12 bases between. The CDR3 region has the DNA TGTGCCAGCTCACCACCGGACGGTGACCTAGATACGCAGTATTTT. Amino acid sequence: CASSPPDGDLDTQYF.

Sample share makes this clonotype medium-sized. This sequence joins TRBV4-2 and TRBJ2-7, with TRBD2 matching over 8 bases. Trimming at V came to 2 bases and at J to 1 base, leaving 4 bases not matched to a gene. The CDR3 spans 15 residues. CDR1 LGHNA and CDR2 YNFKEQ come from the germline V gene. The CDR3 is CASSQKLAESYEQYF. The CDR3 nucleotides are TGTGCCAGCAGCCAAAAACTAGCGGAGTCCTACGAGCAGTACTTC.

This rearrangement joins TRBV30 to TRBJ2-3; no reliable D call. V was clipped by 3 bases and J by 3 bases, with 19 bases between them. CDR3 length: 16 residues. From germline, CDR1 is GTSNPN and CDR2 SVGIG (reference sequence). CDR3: CAWSLGGSSWTDTQYF. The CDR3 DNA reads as TGTGCCTGGAGCCTGGGTGGGTCTAGTTGGACAGATACGCAGTATTTT.

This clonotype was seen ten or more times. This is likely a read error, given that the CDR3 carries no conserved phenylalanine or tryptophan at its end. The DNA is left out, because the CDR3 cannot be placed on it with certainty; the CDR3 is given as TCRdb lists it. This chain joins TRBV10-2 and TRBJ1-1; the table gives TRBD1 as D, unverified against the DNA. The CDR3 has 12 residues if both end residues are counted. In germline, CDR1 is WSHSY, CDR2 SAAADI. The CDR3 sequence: CASSTPGPTYVN.

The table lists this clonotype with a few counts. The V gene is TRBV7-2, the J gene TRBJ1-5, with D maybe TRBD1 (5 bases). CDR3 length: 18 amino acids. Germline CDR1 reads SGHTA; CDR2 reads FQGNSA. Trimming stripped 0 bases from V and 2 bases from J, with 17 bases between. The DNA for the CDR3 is TGTGCCAGCAGCTTAGCGCCGGTGGGGGTAGGTGGCAATCAGCCCCAGCATTTT. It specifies CASSLAPVGVGGNQPQHF.

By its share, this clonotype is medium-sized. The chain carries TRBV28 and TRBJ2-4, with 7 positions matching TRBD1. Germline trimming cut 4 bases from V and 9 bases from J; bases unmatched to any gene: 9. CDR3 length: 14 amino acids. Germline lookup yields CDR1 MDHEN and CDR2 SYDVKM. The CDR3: CASSSRQGSAIQYF. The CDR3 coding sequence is TGTGCCAGCAGTTCCCGACAGGGCTCCGCCATTCAGTACTTC.

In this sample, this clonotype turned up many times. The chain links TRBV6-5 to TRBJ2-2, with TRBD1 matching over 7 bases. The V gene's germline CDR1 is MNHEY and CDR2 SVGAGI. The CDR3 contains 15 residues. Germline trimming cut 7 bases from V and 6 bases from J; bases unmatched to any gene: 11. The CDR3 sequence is CASTEDRNGAGELFF. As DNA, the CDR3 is TGTGCCAGCACTGAGGACAGGAACGGCGCCGGGGAGCTGTTTTTT.

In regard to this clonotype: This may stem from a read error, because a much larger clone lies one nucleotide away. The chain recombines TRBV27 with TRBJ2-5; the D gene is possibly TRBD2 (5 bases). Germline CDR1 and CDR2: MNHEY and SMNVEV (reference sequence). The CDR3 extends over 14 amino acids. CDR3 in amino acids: CASSLSLLAETKYF. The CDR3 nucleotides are TGTGCCAGCAGTTTATCGCTCCTAGCAGAGACCAAGTACTTC.